Listed here is a single T cell receptor (beta chain). The antigen is undetermined. Trimming removed 5 bases from V and 4 bases from J, with 4 bases in between. Per germline, CDR1 SGHNT and CDR2 YYREEE (reference sequence). The CDR3 extends over 12 amino acids. The sample originates from a study of T cell responses to AZD1222 COVID-19 vaccine. Whole-study results and caveats: The study sampled repertoires only after the peak T cell response. The reported proportion of spike-specific TCRs targeting unmutated variant regions was nearly half. Rises in breadth and depth of Spike-specific TCRs came after two AZD1222 doses. The CD4 TCRs associated with vaccination extended across spike and predominated at 160-218 and 743-854.

Repertoires were generated with immunoSEQ multiplex PCR, while TCRdb's copy carries only in-frame clones and drops some. Among 150,000 to 180,000 clones listed, roughly 90% were seen once. The rearrangement joins TRBV5-4 to TRBJ1-6; no reliable D call. This TCR derives from an adult in good health. This specimen consisted of peripheral blood, obtained on day 0 of MenACWY control vaccination. CDR3 in amino acids: CASRIYNSPLHF. The CDR3, as DNA: TGTGCCAGCAGGATTTATAATTCACCCCTCCACTTT.